This TCR beta chain comes out of a study of OX40 agonist ivuxolimab in advanced cancers. For the study at large: Across the patients, intravenous ivuxolimab was delivered every 2 weeks at 0.01 to 10 mg/kg. Checkpoint inhibitors had been given previously to about 38% of patients.

This CDR3 has 15 amino acids. Deletions cut 11 bases from V and 3 bases from J, with 23 bases between. Looked up from germline, CDR1 is WSHSY and CDR2 is SAAADI. The study's findings and limits: Relative to CD4+, CD8+ T cells held more expanded clones on average.

Clones were sequenced by immunoSEQ multiplex PCR, and TCRdb holds only the in-frame ones, with some missing. Of roughly 61,000 clones in the sample, roughly 89% are singletons; the top ten hold approximately 0.76%. To note about this clone: Its antigen is still unknown.

The sequencing here drew on CD4+ or CD8+ T cells sorted from blood, taken in a trial of the OX40 agonist ivuxolimab. This TCR was recovered from an adult with an advanced solid tumor such as melanoma, head and neck, liver or kidney cancer. The gene calls are TRBV10-2 and TRBJ2-7; a weak D match, TRBD1 (6 bases). CDR3 sequence (DNA): TGCGCCGGATATACGGACAGACCTAAACGCTACGAGCAGTACTTC. Protein sequence: CAGYTDRPKRYEQYF.